The source of this TCR beta chain is a study of blood T cell repertoires in COVID-19. Background on the study: From the United States, Italy and Spain came samples of acute and convalescent COVID-19. In each case, the material was cDNA or gDNA derived from T cells, B-cell-depleted T cells, or PBMCs.

With 4 bases clipped from V and 2 bases from J, the junction kept 5 bases outside the gene matches. This CDR3 contains 16 residues. Germline V gene data show CDR1 as SGHVS and CDR2 as FQNEAQ. The authors' processing: Amplified reference gene primers provided the basis for estimating nucleated cell counts. Clones were read by immunoSEQ multiplex PCR, and TCRdb kept only the in-frame ones, dropping some. V, J and clone size derive from that table, while D and trimming were established from the DNA sequence. The repertoire consists of some 56,000 clones, with about 82% occurring once and the leading ten covering 20% to 25%.

The chain carries TRBV7-8 and TRBJ1-5; TRBD1 matches 10 bases. This receptor was taken from a woman aged 80 or older with acute or convalescent COVID-19. The sequenced sample was peripheral blood. The CDR3 sequence is CASSSLGTGGNQPQHF. The DNA for the CDR3 is TGTGCCAGCAGCTCCCTAGGGACAGGGGGCAATCAGCCCCAGCATTTT.